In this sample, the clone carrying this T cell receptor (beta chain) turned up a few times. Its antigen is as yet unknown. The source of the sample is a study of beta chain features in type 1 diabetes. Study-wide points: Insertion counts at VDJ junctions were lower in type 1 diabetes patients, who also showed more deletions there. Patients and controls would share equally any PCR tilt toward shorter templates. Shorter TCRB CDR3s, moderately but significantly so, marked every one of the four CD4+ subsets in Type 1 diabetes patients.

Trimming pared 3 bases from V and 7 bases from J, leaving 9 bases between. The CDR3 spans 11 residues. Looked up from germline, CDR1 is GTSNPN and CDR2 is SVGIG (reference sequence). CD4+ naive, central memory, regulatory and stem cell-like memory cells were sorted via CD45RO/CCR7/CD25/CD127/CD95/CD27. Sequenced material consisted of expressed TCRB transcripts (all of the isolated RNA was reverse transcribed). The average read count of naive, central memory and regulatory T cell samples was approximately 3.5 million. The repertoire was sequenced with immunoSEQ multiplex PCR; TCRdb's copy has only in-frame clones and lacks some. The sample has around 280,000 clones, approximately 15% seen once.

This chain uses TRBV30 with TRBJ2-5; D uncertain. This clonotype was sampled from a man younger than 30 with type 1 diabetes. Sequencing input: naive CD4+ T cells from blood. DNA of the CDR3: TGTGCCTGGAGGGCACCTCGGACCCAGTACTTC. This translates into CAWRAPRTQYF.